This passage covers 5 T cell receptor beta chains from one sample sequenced in a study of identifying expanded T cells in peripheral blood. Clones were read by immunoSEQ multiplex PCR, and TCRdb kept only the in-frame ones, dropping some. The sample includes 100,000 or so clones, about nine tenths of them seen just once. The sequenced sample was blood. The receptors shown here come from a person aged 18 to 70 in good health.

This clone was seen just once. The genes are TRBV28 and TRBJ1-1, with 9 bases that match TRBD1. The CDR3 contains 13 residues. Trimming at V came to 4 bases and at J to 7 bases, leaving 4 bases not matched to a gene. Germline V lookup: CDR1 MDHEN, CDR2 SYDVKM. CDR3 in amino acids: CASSYNRGLEAFF. The CDR3, as DNA: TGTGCCAGCAGTTACAACAGGGGGCTTGAAGCTTTCTTT.

V is TRBV4-1 and J is TRBJ1-6; D might be TRBD1 (6 bases). V lost 1 base, J lost 8 bases, and 18 bases lay in between. Germline V gives CDR1 MGHRA, CDR2 YSYEKL. The CDR3 runs to 17 residues. The CDR3 sequence is CASSQASGGPGDSPLHF. The CDR3 DNA reads TGCGCCAGCAGCCAAGCGTCGGGGGGCCCGGGAGATTCACCCCTCCACTTT.

The chain combines TRBV5-1 with TRBJ2-2, with 7 bases fitting TRBD1. Germline V gene data show CDR1 as SGHRS and CDR2 as YFSETQ. V dropped 4 bases and J dropped 5; count of bases not matched to a gene: 11. This CDR3 has 16 amino acids. The CDR3 region is CASSLNRGDGTGELFF. In nucleotides, the CDR3 is TGCGCCAGCAGCCTGAACAGGGGAGATGGAACCGGGGAGCTGTTTTTT.

The rearrangement uses TRBV10-3 and TRBJ1-5; a weak D match, TRBD1 (6 bases). This CDR3 spans 14 amino acids. V was clipped by 4 bases and J by 7 bases, with 14 bases between them. Germline loops: CDR1 ENHRY, CDR2 SYGVKD. CDR3 amino acids: CAISAGAVRQPQHF. Here the CDR3 DNA reads TGTGCCATCAGTGCAGGGGCTGTACGGCAGCCCCAGCATTTT.

The chain employs TRBV6-1 and TRBJ2-7, with D perhaps matching TRBD2 (6 bases). Looked up from germline, CDR1 is MNHNS and CDR2 is SASEGT. V was cut by 1 base and J by 3 bases, with 10 bases left in between. CDR3 length equals 14 residues. The DNA of the CDR3 is TGTGCCAGCAGTGAAGTAGGAGGGTACTACGAGCAGTACTTC. Its protein is CASSEVGGYYEQYF.